This T cell receptor (beta chain) was recovered during a study of blood T cell repertoires in COVID-19. Study overall: Italy, Spain and the United States were the sources of the convalescent and acute COVID-19 samples. Sample material is recorded as cDNA or gDNA derived from T cells, B-cell-depleted T cells, or PBMCs.

In the original processing: Using reference gene primer amplification, nucleated cell counts were estimated. Data came from immunoSEQ multiplex PCR; TCRdb stores just in-frame clones and leaves some out. Clone size and V and J calls were adopted from that table, with D and trimming inferred from the DNA. In the table there are 200,000 to 250,000 clones, roughly 84% of which are singletons. Trimming left V 6 bases short and J 2 bases short, with 14 bases between. Germline V gene data show CDR1 as MDHEN and CDR2 as SYDVKM. The CDR3 totals 15 residues. The sequence derives from a man aged 35-49 years with acute or convalescent COVID-19. V and J are TRBV28 and TRBJ1-5; possible D gene TRBD1, 5 bases. Material for sequencing was peripheral blood. CDR3 DNA: TGTGCCAGCAGGCTCCAGGGTAGTGGCAATCAGCCCCAGCATTTT. This codes for CASRLQGSGNQPQHF.